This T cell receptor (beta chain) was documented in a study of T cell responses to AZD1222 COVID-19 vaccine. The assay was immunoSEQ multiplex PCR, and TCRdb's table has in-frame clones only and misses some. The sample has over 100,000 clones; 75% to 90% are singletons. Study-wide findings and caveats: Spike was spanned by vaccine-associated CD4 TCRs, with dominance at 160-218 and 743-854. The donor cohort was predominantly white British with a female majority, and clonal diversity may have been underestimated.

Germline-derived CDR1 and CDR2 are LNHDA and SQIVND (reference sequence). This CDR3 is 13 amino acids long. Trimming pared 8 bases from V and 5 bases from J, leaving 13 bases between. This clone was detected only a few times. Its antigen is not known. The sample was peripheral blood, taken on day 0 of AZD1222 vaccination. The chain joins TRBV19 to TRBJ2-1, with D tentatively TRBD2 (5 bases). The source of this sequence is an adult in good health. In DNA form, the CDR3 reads TGTGCCAGTCAAACGGGGTGGAACAATGAGCAGTTCTTC. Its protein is CASQTGWNNEQFF.